One and the same sample provided the 15 T cell receptor beta chains below, sequenced in a study of blood T cell repertoires in COVID-19. Sequenced by immunoSEQ multiplex PCR; TCRdb stores in-frame clones only, minus some. The sample consists of around 300,000 clones, roughly 85% of them appearing once. The sample taken for sequencing was peripheral blood. These TCRs come from a woman in her 30s with active or convalescent COVID-19.

This clone was recorded a few times. The genes are TRBV6-2 or TRBV6-3 and TRBJ1-6; 8 bases map to TRBD1. The CDR3 consists of 15 residues. From germline, CDR1 is MNHEY and CDR2 SVGEGT. The trim removed 2 bases at V and 7 bases at J, leaving 4 bases unmatched. CDR3 bases: TGTGCCAGCAGTTACACTGACAGGGGAAATTCACCCCTCCACTTT. Translating gives CASSYTDRGNSPLHF.

This chain uses TRBV9 with TRBJ1-2, with D possibly matching TRBD1 (6 bases). Trimming pared 5 bases from V and 4 bases from J, leaving 15 bases between. The CDR3 has 14 amino acids. Germline CDR1 reads SGDLS; CDR2 reads YYNGEE. CDR3 protein: CASSSSQGIYGYTF. The CDR3 nucleotides are TGTGCCAGCAGTTCCTCACAGGGAATCTATGGCTACACCTTC.

The chain uses TRBV28 and TRBJ1-4, with D possibly matching TRBD1 (5 bases). The germline CDR1 and CDR2 sequences are MDHEN and SYDVKM. Trimming took off 2 bases at V and 3 bases at J, with 10 bases between the two ends. The CDR3 sequence is 15 residues long. The CDR3 reads CASSLSGTANEKLFF. The CDR3 DNA is TGTGCCAGCAGTTTAAGCGGGACCGCTAATGAAAAACTGTTTTTT.

This rearrangement joins TRBV7-3 to TRBJ2-3, with D perhaps matching TRBD1 (5 bases). The germline V and J ends were trimmed by 0 bases and 6 bases, with 10 bases remaining between them. From germline, CDR1 is SGHTA and CDR2 FQGTGA. The CDR3 spans 14 residues. The CDR3, as DNA: TGTGCCAGCAGCTTAACTGGCGCAGGGGATACGCAGTATTTT. Protein sequence: CASSLTGAGDTQYF. Variable domain in full (rest from reference TRBV7-3 and TRBJ2-3): GAGVSQTPSNKVTEKGKYVELRCDPISGHTALYWYRQSLGQGPEFLIYFQGTGAADDSGLPNDRFFAVRPEGSVSTLKIQRTERGDSAVYLCASSLTGAGDTQYFGPGTRLTVL.

V usage is TRBV30 and J usage is TRBJ1-5, with TRBD1 matching over 7 bases. V shed 4 bases, J shed 5 bases, and the junction held 11 bases outside the gene matches. This CDR3 region has 15 residues. Germline loops: CDR1 GTSNPN, CDR2 SVGIG (reference sequence). CDR3 sequence: CAWNDRAGSHQPQHF. In nucleotides, the CDR3 is TGTGCCTGGAACGACAGGGCAGGGTCTCATCAGCCCCAGCATTTT.

This clone appeared once. The V and J genes are TRBV6-6 and TRBJ1-2; weak D call: TRBD1 (5 bases). The CDR3 extends over 14 amino acids. Germline-derived CDR1 and CDR2 are MNHNY and SVGAGI (reference sequence). V dropped 6 bases and J dropped 4 bases, with 15 bases sitting between them. This CDR3 is CASRNGRGGYGYTF. The CDR3 nucleotides are TGTGCCAGCAGAAACGGACGGGGGGGCTATGGCTACACCTTC.

The chain couples TRBV18 to TRBJ1-1; the D gene is possibly TRBD1 (6 bases). Trimming pared 5 bases from V and 1 base from J, leaving 8 bases between. Germline CDR1 and CDR2: KGHSH and LQKENI. The CDR3 runs 13 residues. This chain's CDR3 is CASSTDRNTEAFF. CDR3 bases: TGTGCCAGCTCAACGGACAGGAACACTGAAGCTTTCTTT.

The CDR3 reads CASSPSTPQGIESEQYF. The CDR3 nucleotides read TGTGCCAGCAGCCCGAGCACCCCACAGGGGATAGAATCCGAGCAGTACTTC. The chain recombines TRBV7-9 with TRBJ2-7; 7 bases align to TRBD1. V dropped 5 bases and J dropped 6; count of bases not matched to a gene: 19. This CDR3 is 17 amino acids long. Germline V gene data show CDR1 as SEHNR and CDR2 as FQNEAQ (reference sequence). Full variable domain (remainder filled in from reference TRBV7-9 and TRBJ2-7): DTGVSQNPRHKITKRGQNVTFRCDPISEHNRLYWYRQTLGQGPEFLTYFQNEAQLEKSRLLSDRFSAERPKGSFSTLEIQRTEQGDSAMYLCASSPSTPQGIESEQYFGPGTRLTVT.

The chain combines TRBV4-1 with TRBJ2-1; 7 bases match TRBD1. The length of the CDR3 is 17 residues. V lost 2 bases to trimming and J lost 0 bases; unmatched junction nucleotides: 7. CDR1 and CDR2 from the germline V gene are MGHRA and YSYEKL. Here the CDR3 DNA reads TGCGCCAGCAGCCAACCGACAGGGTACAACTCCTACAATGAGCAGTTCTTC. It codes for CASSQPTGYNSYNEQFF.

V usage is TRBV6-6 and J usage is TRBJ2-3; D uncertain. Germline CDR1 reads MNHNY; CDR2 reads SVGAGI (reference sequence). The CDR3 contains 15 residues. V lost 2 bases, J lost 2 bases, and 11 bases lay in between. The CDR3 is CASSYRGTDTDTQYF. The CDR3 bases are TGTGCCAGCAGTTACCGAGGAACGGACACAGATACGCAGTATTTT.

The rearrangement links TRBV11-2 to TRBJ1-1, with 7 bases lining up with TRBD1. This CDR3 comprises 13 residues. The germline V gene encodes CDR1 SGHAT and CDR2 FQNNGV. CDR3 sequence (DNA): TGTGTACCCAAGCCAGCCGACAGGGAGGAGGCTTTCTTT. It codes for CVPKPADREEAFF.

The V and J genes are TRBV28 and TRBJ2-1, with D perhaps TRBD1 (6 bases). Trimming stripped 0 bases from V and 2 bases from J, with 14 bases between. This CDR3 is built from 17 residues. Germline CDR1 MDHEN, CDR2 SYDVKM. The CDR3 region has the DNA TGTGCCAGCAGTTTATGGAGGGGGACGGCAGCCTACAATGAGCAGTTCTTC. Protein product: CASSLWRGTAAYNEQFF.

This chain uses TRBV2 with TRBJ1-2; 9 nucleotides agree with TRBD1. The J segment lost 4 bases and the V segment lost 1 base, leaving 1 base of the junction unmatched. This CDR3 has 14 residues. Germline values: CDR1 SNHLY, CDR2 FYNNEI. DNA for the CDR3: TGTGCCAGCAGTGAAGGGACAGGGGCCTATGGCTACACCTTC. Its translation: CASSEGTGAYGYTF.

The chain joins TRBV6-6 to TRBJ2-1, with a tentative D call TRBD2 (6 bases). The ends were cut back, 5 bases at V and 8 bases at J, with 19 bases in the middle. The germline CDR1 and CDR2 sequences are MNHNY and SVGAGI (reference sequence). The CDR3 is 15 residues long. The CDR3: CASSAGTPEIHEQFF. Here the CDR3 DNA reads TGTGCCAGCAGTGCCGGGACTCCAGAGATACATGAGCAGTTCTTC.

The rearrangement links TRBV5-1 to TRBJ2-5; TRBD2 is a possible D gene (6 bases). The germline V and J ends were trimmed by 1 base and 2 bases, with 12 bases remaining between them. Germline values: CDR1 SGHRS, CDR2 YFSETQ. The CDR3 has 15 amino acids. Here the CDR3 reads CASSLNLAGQETQYF. The CDR3 DNA sequence: TGCGCCAGCAGCTTGAATCTCGCGGGACAAGAGACCCAGTACTTC.